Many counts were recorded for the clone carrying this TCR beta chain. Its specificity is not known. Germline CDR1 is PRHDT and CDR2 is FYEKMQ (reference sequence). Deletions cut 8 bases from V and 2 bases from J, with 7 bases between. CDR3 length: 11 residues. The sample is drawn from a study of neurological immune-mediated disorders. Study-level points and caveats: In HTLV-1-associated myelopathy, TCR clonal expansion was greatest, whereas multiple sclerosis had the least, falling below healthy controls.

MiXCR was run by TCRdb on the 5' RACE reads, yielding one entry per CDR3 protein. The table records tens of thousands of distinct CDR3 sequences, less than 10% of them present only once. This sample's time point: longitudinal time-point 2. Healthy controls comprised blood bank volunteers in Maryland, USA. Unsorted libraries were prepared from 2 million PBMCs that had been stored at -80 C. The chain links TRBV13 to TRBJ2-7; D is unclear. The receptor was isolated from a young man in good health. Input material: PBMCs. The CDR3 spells CASGKTYEQYF. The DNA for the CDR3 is TGTGCCAGCGGGAAAACCTACGAGCAGTACTTC.